Listed below are T cell receptor beta chains from one sample, sequenced in a study of identical twins. One entry per CDR3 protein, called by TCRdb with MiXCR from the 5' RACE reads. This table holds more than 1.5 million distinct CDR3 sequences, more than 30% found once. The sequencing input was cord blood. The receptor source for this set is a newborn girl in good health. CDR3s include the opening cysteine and the closing phenylalanine or tryptophan. A D gene is named only where the DNA matches it firmly. Size is stated for part of the rows, as once, few or many counts, or as a class when the clone is expanded.

>15|TRBV14|NA|few|TRBJ2-3
CASSQEGWYTDTQYF
TGTGCCAGCAGCCAAGAGGGCTGGTACACAGATACGCAGTATTTT
>13|TRBV12-3/TRBV12-4|NA|NA|TRBJ2-1
CASSPYHLHEQFF
TGTGCCAGCAGCCCGTACCACCTCCATGAGCAGTTCTTC
>14|TRBV29-1|TRBD2|NA|TRBJ2-7
CSVVRPSGTYEQYF
TGCAGCGTTGTGCGTCCTAGCGGAACCTACGAGCAGTACTTC
>17|TRBV20-1|NA|NA|TRBJ1-5
CSARDLLRWAGNQPQHF
TGCAGTGCTAGAGACCTACTACGTTGGGCAGGCAATCAGCCCCAGCATTTT
>15|TRBV12-3/TRBV12-4|NA|many|TRBJ1-2
CASRRATLANYGYTF
TGTGCCAGCAGGCGGGCCACTCTAGCTAACTATGGCTACACCTTC
>14|TRBV29-1|TRBD1|NA|TRBJ2-1
CSVRGDRVYNEQFF
TGCAGTGTTAGAGGGGACAGAGTCTACAATGAGCAGTTCTTC
>11|TRBV20-1|NA|once|TRBJ1-2
CSARDKAGYTF
TGCAGTGCTAGAGATAAGGCGGGCTACACCTTC
>15|TRBV20-1|NA|few|TRBJ2-1
CSASTPSASYNEQFF
TGCAGTGCTAGTACGCCATCCGCCTCCTACAATGAGCAGTTCTTC
>17|TRBV12-3/TRBV12-4|TRBD1|NA|TRBJ2-6
CASSLRDRGPGANVLTF
TGTGCCAGCAGTCTCAGGGACAGGGGGCCTGGGGCCAACGTCCTGACTTTC
>16|TRBV7-2|NA|few|TRBJ1-6
CASSLIGPGHNSPLHF
TGTGCCAGCAGCTTAATCGGCCCGGGCCATAATTCACCCCTCCACTTT
>17|TRBV2|TRBD1|few|TRBJ1-2
CASSVRATGGKFYGYTF
TGTGCCAGCAGTGTCCGGGCTACAGGGGGCAAATTCTATGGCTACACCTTC
>14|TRBV9|TRBD1|NA|TRBJ2-7
CASSPGTGETEQYF
TGTGCCAGCAGCCCCGGGACAGGGGAAACGGAGCAGTACTTC
>12|TRBV3-1|NA|NA|TRBJ2-7
CASSQTNVEQYF
TGTGCCAGCAGCCAGACAAACGTCGAGCAGTACTTC
>15|TRBV5-1|TRBD1|few|TRBJ2-3
CASSSQGAGADTQYF
TGCGCCAGCAGCTCACAGGGGGCGGGGGCAGATACGCAGTATTTT
>14|TRBV10-2|TRBD1|NA|TRBJ2-7
CASSEGTGVYEQYF
TGCGCCAGCAGTGAAGGGACAGGGGTCTACGAGCAGTACTTC
>16|TRBV28|TRBD1|NA|TRBJ1-2
CASNSQSTGNSRGYTF
TGTGCCAGCAATTCCCAGTCGACAGGGAATTCCAGAGGCTACACCTTC
>16|TRBV10-3|TRBD2|few|TRBJ2-1
CAISEWTSGSGHEQFF
TGTGCCATCAGTGAGTGGACTAGCGGGAGCGGGCATGAGCAGTTCTTC
>14|TRBV28|NA|NA|TRBJ2-3
CASSFSLPPDTQYF
TGTGCCAGCAGTTTCTCCCTGCCCCCAGATACGCAGTATTTT
>15|TRBV20-1|TRBD2|few|TRBJ2-7
CSARDGLADSYEQYF
TGCAGTGCTAGAGATGGACTAGCGGACTCCTACGAGCAGTACTTC
>12|TRBV6-1|NA|NA|TRBJ1-1
CASSEVRRGAFF
TGTGCCAGCAGTGAAGTCCGGAGGGGGGCTTTCTTT
>15|TRBV5-1|NA|few|TRBJ1-2
CASSPPRGSNYGYTF
TGCGCCAGCAGCCCCCCTAGGGGTTCTAACTATGGCTACACCTTC
>15|TRBV7-2|TRBD1|NA|TRBJ1-5
CASSLYGTGNQPQHF
TGTGCCAGCAGCTTATATGGGACAGGCAATCAGCCCCAGCATTTT
>17|TRBV7-6|NA|NA|TRBJ2-6
CASSSSRTKSGANVLAF
TGTGCCAGCAGCTCAAGTCGCACGAAATCTGGGGCCAACGTCCTGGCTTTC
>15|TRBV21-1|NA|once|TRBJ2-5
CVSSKEGTVQETQYF
TGTGTCAGCAGCAAAGAGGGGACAGTCCAAGAGACCCAGTACTTC
>21|TRBV4-1|TRBD1|NA|TRBJ2-4
CANSQDVGPGQVRQAKNIQYF
TGCGCCAACAGCCAAGATGTAGGACCGGGACAGGTTCGTCAAGCCAAAAACATTCAGTACTTC
>12|TRBV6-4|NA|once|TRBJ2-1
CASRGEVGEQFF
TGTGCCAGCAGAGGGGAGGTGGGTGAGCAGTTCTTC
>14|TRBV6-6|NA|NA|TRBJ1-2
CASSYDGSGAGYTF
TGTGCCAGCAGTTACGATGGGTCAGGGGCGGGCTACACCTTC
>16|TRBV10-1|TRBD1|few|TRBJ2-3
CASSESGKQGVDTQYF
TGCGCCAGCAGTGAGTCGGGAAAACAGGGGGTAGATACGCAGTATTTT
>13|TRBV6-1|NA|once|TRBJ2-7
CASSDGAWYEQYF
TGTGCCAGCAGTGACGGGGCATGGTACGAGCAGTACTTC
>15|TRBV20-1|TRBD1|few|TRBJ2-7
CSVIRSGTGTYEQYF
TGCAGTGTTATTAGATCCGGGACAGGGACCTACGAGCAGTACTTC
>14|TRBV20-1|NA|NA|TRBJ2-1
CGARDLAIYNEQFF
TGCGGTGCTAGAGATCTAGCTATTTACAATGAGCAGTTCTTC
>9|TRBV20-1|TRBD1|few|TRBJ1-2
CGTGDGYTF
TGCGGGACAGGGGATGGCTACACCTTC
>18|TRBV9|NA|many|TRBJ2-3
CASSPQTPSRGITDTQYF
TGTGCCAGCAGCCCTCAGACCCCCTCGAGAGGGATTACAGATACGCAGTATTTT
>15|TRBV6-5|TRBD2|many|TRBJ2-7
CASSYLRTSGYEQYF
TGTGCCAGCAGTTACTTGAGGACTAGCGGCTACGAGCAGTACTTC
>17|TRBV6-8|TRBD1|few|TRBJ2-7
CASSYSSDRGIIYEQYF
TGTGCCAGCAGTTACTCGAGTGACAGGGGAATCATCTACGAGCAGTACTTC
>17|TRBV6-1|TRBD1|NA|TRBJ2-4
CASSESPGTGKENIQYF
TGTGCCAGCAGTGAATCCCCTGGGACAGGGAAAGAAAACATTCAGTACTTC
>15|TRBV27|NA|NA|TRBJ1-2
CASSPLRGGLYGYTF
TGTGCCAGCAGTCCCCTCAGGGGCGGACTTTATGGCTACACCTTC
>15|TRBV3-1|TRBD2|few|TRBJ2-1
CASSPGLAERHEQFF
TGTGCCAGCAGCCCGGGACTAGCGGAAAGGCATGAGCAGTTCTTC
>17|TRBV6-1|TRBD2|NA|TRBJ2-5
CASSAGRRLAGQETQYF
TGTGCCAGCAGTGCCGGACGCCGACTAGCCGGGCAAGAGACCCAGTACTTC
>15|TRBV20-1|TRBD1|NA|TRBJ2-7
CSARVRMTGSYEQYF
TGCAGTGCTAGAGTTCGGATGACAGGGAGCTACGAGCAGTACTTC
>16|TRBV10-2|NA|NA|TRBJ1-5
CASSDRPGISNQPQHF
TGCGCCAGCAGTGACCGACCAGGGATTAGCAATCAGCCCCAGCATTTT
>13|TRBV3-1|NA|NA|TRBJ1-3
CASSLRRGDTIYF
TGTGCCAGCAGCCTACGGAGAGGAGACACCATATATTTT
>13|TRBV11-2|TRBD1|NA|TRBJ2-5
CASRDRPYNEQYF
TGTGCCAGCCGGGACAGACCCTACAATGAGCAGTACTTC
>14|TRBV29-1|TRBD1|few|TRBJ1-6
CSVRTGGFNSPLHF
TGCAGCGTCCGGACAGGGGGTTTTAATTCACCCCTCCACTTT
>12|TRBV6-6|TRBD1|few|TRBJ2-1
CASSAQGGEQFF
TGTGCCAGCAGCGCACAGGGGGGTGAGCAGTTCTTC
>13|TRBV29-1|NA|few|TRBJ2-5
CSVETVPTEAQYF
TGCAGCGTTGAAACTGTGCCTACAGAGGCCCAGTACTTC
>12|TRBV2|NA|NA|TRBJ1-2
CAIARGSYGYTF
TGTGCCATAGCACGTGGCTCCTATGGCTACACCTTC
>15|TRBV5-1|NA|NA|TRBJ2-7
CASSLRTLSPYEQYF
TGCGCCAGCAGCCTGAGGACTCTCAGCCCCTACGAGCAGTACTTC
>14|TRBV16|NA|NA|TRBJ1-2
CASSQYGGRGGYTF
TGTGCCAGCAGCCAATACGGGGGTCGAGGGGGCTACACCTTC
>15|TRBV5-1|NA|NA|TRBJ2-4
CASSLDAGTKNIQYF
TGCGCCAGCAGCTTGGATGCGGGAACCAAAAACATTCAGTACTTC
>17|TRBV4-1|NA|NA|TRBJ2-5
CASSQGPSGRLRAEQYF
TGCGCCAGCAGCCAAGGACCTTCTGGCCGGTTAAGAGCTGAGCAGTACTTC
>15|TRBV3-1|TRBD1|NA|TRBJ2-5
CASSYPRTGLKTQYF
TGTGCCAGCAGCTACCCAAGGACAGGATTGAAGACCCAGTACTTC
>12|TRBV7-9|NA|many|TRBJ2-1
CASSPLNNEQFF
TGTGCCAGCAGCCCCCTAAACAATGAGCAGTTCTTC
>14|TRBV27|NA|NA|TRBJ2-7
CASSFFPGTHEQYF
TGTGCCAGCAGTTTCTTCCCGGGGACCCACGAGCAGTACTTC
>14|TRBV25-1|TRBD1|NA|TRBJ1-4
CASRRQGFNEKLFF
TGTGCCAGCAGAAGACAGGGGTTTAATGAAAAACTGTTTTTT
>16|TRBV24-1|NA|few|TRBJ2-1
CATSDKRPGTPSGQFF
TGTGCCACCAGTGACAAAAGACCCGGGACCCCGAGTGGGCAGTTCTTC
>16|TRBV21-1|NA|NA|TRBJ2-1
CASTVGLAGGDNEQFF
TGTGCCAGCACGGTGGGATTAGCGGGAGGCGACAATGAGCAGTTCTTC